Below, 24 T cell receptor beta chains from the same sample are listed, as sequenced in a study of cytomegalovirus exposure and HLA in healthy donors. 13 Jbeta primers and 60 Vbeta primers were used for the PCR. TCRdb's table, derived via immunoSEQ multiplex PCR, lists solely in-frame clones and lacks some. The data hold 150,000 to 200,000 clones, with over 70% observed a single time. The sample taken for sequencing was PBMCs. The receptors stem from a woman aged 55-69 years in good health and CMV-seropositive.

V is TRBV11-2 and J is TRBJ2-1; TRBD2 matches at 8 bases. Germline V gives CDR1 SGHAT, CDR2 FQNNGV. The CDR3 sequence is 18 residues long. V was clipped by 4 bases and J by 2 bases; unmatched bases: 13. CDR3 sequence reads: CASSYLVTTSGTYNEQFF. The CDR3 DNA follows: TGTGCCAGCAGCTACCTTGTGACTACTAGCGGAACCTACAATGAGCAGTTCTTC.

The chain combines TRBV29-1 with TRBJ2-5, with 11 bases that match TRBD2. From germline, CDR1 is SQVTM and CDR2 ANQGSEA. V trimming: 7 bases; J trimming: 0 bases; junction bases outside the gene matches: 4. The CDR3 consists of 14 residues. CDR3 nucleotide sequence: TGCAGCGCTGGGGGACTAGCGGACCAAGAGACCCAGTACTTC. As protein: CSAGGLADQETQYF.

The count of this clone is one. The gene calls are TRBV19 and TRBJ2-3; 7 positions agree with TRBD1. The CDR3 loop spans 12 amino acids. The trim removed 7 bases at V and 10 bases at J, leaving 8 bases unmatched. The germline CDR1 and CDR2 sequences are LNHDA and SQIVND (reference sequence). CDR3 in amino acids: CASTSGTVAQYF. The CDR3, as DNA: TGTGCCAGTACCTCCGGGACAGTCGCGCAGTATTTT.

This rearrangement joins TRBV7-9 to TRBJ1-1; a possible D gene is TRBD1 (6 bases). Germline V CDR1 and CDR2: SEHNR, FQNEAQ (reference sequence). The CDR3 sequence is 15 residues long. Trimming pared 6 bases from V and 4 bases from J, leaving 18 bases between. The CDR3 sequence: CASSARAGAITEAFF. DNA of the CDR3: TGTGCCAGCAGTGCCCGGGCAGGGGCGATCACTGAAGCTTTCTTT.

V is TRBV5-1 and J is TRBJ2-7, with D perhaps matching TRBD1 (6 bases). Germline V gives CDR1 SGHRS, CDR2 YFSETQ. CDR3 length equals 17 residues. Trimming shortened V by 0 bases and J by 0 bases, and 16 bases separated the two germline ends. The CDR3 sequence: CASSLVPLGQYSYEQYF. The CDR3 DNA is TGCGCCAGCAGCTTGGTACCCCTCGGACAGTACTCCTACGAGCAGTACTTC.

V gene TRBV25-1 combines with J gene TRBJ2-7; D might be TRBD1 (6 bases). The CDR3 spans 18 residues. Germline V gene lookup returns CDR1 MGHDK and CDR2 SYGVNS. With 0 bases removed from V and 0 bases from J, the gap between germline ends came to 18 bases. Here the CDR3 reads CASSEYLGVGQSSYEQYF. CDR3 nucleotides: TGTGCCAGCAGTGAATACCTGGGGGTAGGACAGAGCTCCTACGAGCAGTACTTC.

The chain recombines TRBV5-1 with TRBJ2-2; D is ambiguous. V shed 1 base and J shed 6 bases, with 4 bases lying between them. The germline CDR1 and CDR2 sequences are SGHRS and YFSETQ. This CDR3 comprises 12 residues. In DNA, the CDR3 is TGCGCCAGCAGCTTGACTCCCGGGGAGCTGTTTTTT. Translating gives CASSLTPGELFF. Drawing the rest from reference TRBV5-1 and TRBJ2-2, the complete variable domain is KAGVTQTPRYLIKTRGQQVTLSCSPISGHRSVSWYQQTPGQGLQFLFEYFSETQRNKGNFPGRFSGRQFSNSRSEMNVSTLELGDSALYLCASSLTPGELFFGEGSRLTVL.

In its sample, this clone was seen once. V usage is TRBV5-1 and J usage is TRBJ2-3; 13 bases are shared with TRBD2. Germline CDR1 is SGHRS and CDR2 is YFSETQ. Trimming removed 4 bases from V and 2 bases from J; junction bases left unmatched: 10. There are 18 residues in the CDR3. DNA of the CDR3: TGCGCCAGCAGCGCTGGGACTAGCGGGGCTAGATCCACAGATACGCAGTATTTT. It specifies CASSAGTSGARSTDTQYF.

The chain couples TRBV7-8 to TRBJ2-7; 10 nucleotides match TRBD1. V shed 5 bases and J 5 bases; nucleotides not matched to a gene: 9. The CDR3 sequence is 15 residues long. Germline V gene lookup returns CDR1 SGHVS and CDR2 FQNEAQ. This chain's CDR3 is CASSQLVGTGDEQYF. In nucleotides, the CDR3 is TGTGCCAGCAGCCAGCTCGTAGGGACAGGGGACGAGCAGTACTTC.

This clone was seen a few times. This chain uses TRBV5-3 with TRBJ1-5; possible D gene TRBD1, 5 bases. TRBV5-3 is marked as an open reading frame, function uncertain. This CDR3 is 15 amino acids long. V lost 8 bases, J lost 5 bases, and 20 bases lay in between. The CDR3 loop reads CASSPRGGLDQPQHF. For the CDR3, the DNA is TGTGCCAGCAGCCCTCGGGGGGGATTGGATCAGCCCCAGCATTTT.

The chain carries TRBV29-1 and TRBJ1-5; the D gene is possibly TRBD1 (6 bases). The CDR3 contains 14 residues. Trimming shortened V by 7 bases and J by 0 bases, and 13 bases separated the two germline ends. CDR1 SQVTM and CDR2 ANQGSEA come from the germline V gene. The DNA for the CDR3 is TGCAGCGCCCGGACAGATTATAGCAATCAGCCCCAGCATTTT. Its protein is CSARTDYSNQPQHF.

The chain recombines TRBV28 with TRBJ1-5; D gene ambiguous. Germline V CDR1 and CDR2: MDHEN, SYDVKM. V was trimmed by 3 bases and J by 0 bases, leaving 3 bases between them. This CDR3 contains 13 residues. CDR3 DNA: TGTGCCAGCAGTTTCGGTAGCAATCAGCCCCAGCATTTT. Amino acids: CASSFGSNQPQHF.

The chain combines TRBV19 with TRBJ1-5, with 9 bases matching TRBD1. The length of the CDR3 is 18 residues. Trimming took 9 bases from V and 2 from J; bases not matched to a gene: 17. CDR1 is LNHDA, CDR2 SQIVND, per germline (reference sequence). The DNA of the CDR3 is TGTGCCAGCAGTTTTGTTGGACAGGGGACCAGGGGCAATCAGCCCCAGCATTTT. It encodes CASSFVGQGTRGNQPQHF.

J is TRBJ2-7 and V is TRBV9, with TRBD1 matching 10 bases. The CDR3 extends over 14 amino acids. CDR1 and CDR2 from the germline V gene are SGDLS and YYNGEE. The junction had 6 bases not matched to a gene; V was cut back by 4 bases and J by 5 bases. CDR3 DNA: TGTGCCAGCAGCCTCGGGACAGGGGCCGACGAGCAGTACTTC. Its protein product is CASSLGTGADEQYF.

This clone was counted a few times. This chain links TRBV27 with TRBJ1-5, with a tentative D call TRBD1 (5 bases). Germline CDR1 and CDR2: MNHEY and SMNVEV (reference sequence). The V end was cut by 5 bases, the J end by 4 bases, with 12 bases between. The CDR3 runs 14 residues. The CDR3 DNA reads TGTGCCAGCAGTCCAACACGGGGGAATCAGCCCCAGCATTTT. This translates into CASSPTRGNQPQHF.

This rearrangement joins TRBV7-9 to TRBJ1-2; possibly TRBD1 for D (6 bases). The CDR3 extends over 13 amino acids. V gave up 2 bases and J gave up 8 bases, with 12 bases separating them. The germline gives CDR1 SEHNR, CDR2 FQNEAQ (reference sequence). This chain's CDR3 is CASSLRTEEGYTF. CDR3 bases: TGTGCCAGCAGCTTAAGGACAGAGGAGGGCTACACCTTC.

The CDR3 spells CASSPRDTSGNTIYF. Here the CDR3 DNA reads TGTGCCAGCAGCCCCCGGGACACCTCTGGAAACACCATATATTTT. The chain links TRBV4-2 to TRBJ1-3; weak D call: TRBD1 (6 bases). Looked up from germline, CDR1 is LGHNA and CDR2 is YNFKEQ. The CDR3 totals 15 residues. Deletions cut 4 bases from V and 0 bases from J, with 10 bases between.

The chain's CDR3 is CASSDGQGASIYTF. For the CDR3, the DNA is TGTGCCAGCAGTGATGGACAGGGTGCTTCTATCTACACCTTC. V gene TRBV25-1 combines with J gene TRBJ1-2; 8 nucleotides agree with TRBD1. The CDR3 extends over 14 amino acids. CDR1 MGHDK and CDR2 SYGVNS come from the germline V gene. V shed 3 bases and J 10 bases; nucleotides not matched to a gene: 10.

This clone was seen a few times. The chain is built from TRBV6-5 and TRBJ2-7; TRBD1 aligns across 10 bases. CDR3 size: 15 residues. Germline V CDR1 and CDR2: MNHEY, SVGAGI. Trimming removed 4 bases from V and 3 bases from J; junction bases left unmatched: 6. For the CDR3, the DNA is TGTGCCAGCAGTTCCCCGGGACAGGGGTTCTACGAGCAGTACTTC. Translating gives CASSSPGQGFYEQYF.

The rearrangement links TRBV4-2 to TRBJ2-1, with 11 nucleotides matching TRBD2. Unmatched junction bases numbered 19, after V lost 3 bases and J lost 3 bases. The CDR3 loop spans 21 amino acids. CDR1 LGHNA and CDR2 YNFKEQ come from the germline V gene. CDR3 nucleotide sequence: TGTGCCAGCAGCCACCCCCAAGGGACTAGCGGAGTCAAGGCGGGCTACAATGAGCAGTTCTTC. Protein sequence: CASSHPQGTSGVKAGYNEQFF.

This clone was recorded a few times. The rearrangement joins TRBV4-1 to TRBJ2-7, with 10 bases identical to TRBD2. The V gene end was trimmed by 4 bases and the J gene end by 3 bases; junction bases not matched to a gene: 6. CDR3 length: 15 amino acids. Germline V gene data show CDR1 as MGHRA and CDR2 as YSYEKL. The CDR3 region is CASSPGLADLYEQYF. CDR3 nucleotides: TGCGCCAGCAGCCCCGGACTAGCGGATCTCTACGAGCAGTACTTC.

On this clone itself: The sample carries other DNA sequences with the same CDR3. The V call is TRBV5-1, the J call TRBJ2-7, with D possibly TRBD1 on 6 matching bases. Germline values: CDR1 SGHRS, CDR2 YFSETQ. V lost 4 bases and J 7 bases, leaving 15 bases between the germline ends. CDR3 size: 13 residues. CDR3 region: CASSLDPTGEQYF. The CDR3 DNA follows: TGCGCCAGCAGCCTCGACCCAACAGGGGAGCAGTACTTC. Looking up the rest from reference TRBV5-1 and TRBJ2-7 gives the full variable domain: KAGVTQTPRYLIKTRGQQVTLSCSPISGHRSVSWYQQTPGQGLQFLFEYFSETQRNKGNFPGRFSGRQFSNSRSEMNVSTLELGDSALYLCASSLDPTGEQYFGPGTRLTVT.

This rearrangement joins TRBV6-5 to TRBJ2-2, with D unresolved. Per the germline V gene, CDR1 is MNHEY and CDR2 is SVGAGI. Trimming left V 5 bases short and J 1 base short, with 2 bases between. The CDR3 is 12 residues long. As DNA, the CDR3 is TGTGCCAGCAGTCAGAACACCGGGGAGCTGTTTTTT. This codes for CASSQNTGELFF.

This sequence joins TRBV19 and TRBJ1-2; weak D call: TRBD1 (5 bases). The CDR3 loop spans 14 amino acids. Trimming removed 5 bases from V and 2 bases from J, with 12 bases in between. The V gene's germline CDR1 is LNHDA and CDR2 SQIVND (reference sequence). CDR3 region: CASSSPGGNYGYTF. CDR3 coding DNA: TGTGCCAGTAGTTCCCCCGGGGGGAACTATGGCTACACCTTC.